These 19 T cell receptor beta chains were all obtained from the same sample, sequenced in a study of shared clonotypes between healthy human individuals. CD45RO-negative, CCR7-selected cells formed the naive CD8 fraction, which excluded terminally differentiated effector memory CD45RA+ cells. Produced via immunoSEQ multiplex PCR; TCRdb's table is partial and in-frame only. This sample has roughly 1,800,000 clones; 85% to 95% occur once, and the top ten carry roughly 1.2%. Sequenced sample: naive CD8+ T cells sorted from blood. All receptors come from a man younger than 35 in good health.

This clone was detected only once. The chain couples TRBV2 to TRBJ2-1; no definite D call. Trimming took off 0 bases at V and 4 bases at J, with 19 bases between the two ends. The CDR3 is 18 residues long. CDR1 is SNHLY and CDR2 is FYNNEI in the germline V gene. The CDR3 nucleotides are TGTGCCAGCAGTGAAGCTGTGAGTGGAACAGTTCCATACAATGAGCAGTTCTTC. It is translated as CASSEAVSGTVPYNEQFF.

The chain couples TRBV7-8 to TRBJ2-2, with TRBD2 matching over 7 bases. Unmatched junction bases numbered 18, after V lost 5 bases and J lost 3 bases. CDR3 length equals 19 residues. Germline CDR1 SGHVS, CDR2 FQNEAQ. The CDR3 loop is CASSQGLPGDGSDTGELFF. The CDR3 DNA reads as TGTGCCAGCAGCCAGGGACTACCGGGAGATGGGAGCGACACCGGGGAGCTGTTTTTT. The full variable domain, rest sourced from reference TRBV7-8 and TRBJ2-2, is GAGVSQSPRYKVAKRGQDVALRCDPISGHVSLFWYQQALGQGPEFLTYFQNEAQLDKSGLPSDRFFAERPEGSVSTLKIQRTQQEDSAVYLCASSQGLPGDGSDTGELFFGEGSRLTVL.

The table lists this clone with a count of one. This chain connects TRBV27 to TRBJ2-7; TRBD2 might be the D (6 bases). The CDR3 has 15 residues. With 5 bases removed from V and 5 bases from J, the gap between germline ends came to 19 bases. Germline V gene data show CDR1 as MNHEY and CDR2 as SMNVEV (reference sequence). The CDR3 here is CASSNLASAFHEQYF. CDR3 nucleotide sequence: TGTGCCAGCAGTAACTTGGCTAGCGCGTTCCACGAGCAGTACTTC.

CDR3 nucleotides: TGCAGCCAGAAGACCGAGCTAGGGGCTTTCTTT. Translation gives CSQKTELGAFF. The V gene is TRBV20-1, the J gene TRBJ1-1, with no clear D. The germline gives CDR1 DFQATT, CDR2 SNEGSKA (reference sequence). This CDR3 spans 11 amino acids.

The table lists this clone with a count of one. The chain is built from TRBV5-1 and TRBJ2-6; D is uncertain. Trimming pared 0 bases from V and 2 bases from J, leaving 12 bases between. The CDR3 has 17 amino acids. Germline CDR1 and CDR2: SGHRS and YFSETQ. CDR3 coding DNA: TGCGCCAGCAGCTTGGTTTTCGAGATGGCTGGGGCCAACGTCCTGACTTTC. Its translation: CASSLVFEMAGANVLTF.

The chain has TRBV27 and TRBJ2-5, with D perhaps being TRBD1 or TRBD2 (5 bases each). Trimming removed 4 bases from V and 1 base from J, with 19 bases in between. This CDR3 spans 17 amino acids. CDR1 is MNHEY and CDR2 is SMNVEV in the germline V gene (reference sequence). The CDR3 reads CASSSSRVDYFQETQYF. In DNA, the CDR3 is TGTGCCAGCAGTTCCTCCAGGGTAGACTATTTCCAAGAGACCCAGTACTTC.

The rearrangement joins TRBV5-1 to TRBJ2-7; D unclear. Trimming removed 0 bases at V and 3 bases at J, with 4 bases between. The CDR3 is 12 amino acids. The germline V gene has CDR1 SGHRS and CDR2 YFSETQ. For the CDR3, the DNA is TGCGCCAGCAGCTTGGAACTCTACGAGCAGTACTTC. Its protein product is CASSLELYEQYF.

Points on this clone: The same CDR3 is also encoded by other DNA sequences in this sample. The rearrangement uses TRBV7-9 and TRBJ2-7, with a tentative D call TRBD1 (5 bases). V was shortened by 2 bases and J by 1 base, with 6 bases between the two germline ends. The CDR3 has 13 residues. The germline CDR1 and CDR2 sequences are SEHNR and FQNEAQ (reference sequence). In DNA form, the CDR3 reads TGTGCCAGCAGCTTAAGGGGATCCTACGAGCAGTACTTC. This encodes CASSLRGSYEQYF. Full variable domain (remainder filled in from reference TRBV7-9 and TRBJ2-7): DTGVSQNPRHKITKRGQNVTFRCDPISEHNRLYWYRQTLGQGPEFLTYFQNEAQLEKSRLLSDRFSAERPKGSFSTLEIQRTEQGDSAMYLCASSLRGSYEQYFGPGTRLTVT.

This clone has only one observation. The chain joins TRBV7-6 to TRBJ2-1; 13 nucleotides match TRBD2. The CDR3 consists of 17 residues. Germline CDR1 SGHVS, CDR2 FNYEAQ. Trimming took 1 base from V and 4 from J; bases not matched to a gene: 4. CDR3 bases: TGTGCCAGCAGCTTAGGGACTAGCGGGGGCCCTTACAATGAGCAGTTCTTC. Translation: CASSLGTSGGPYNEQFF.

The chain combines TRBV27 with TRBJ2-7; D remains unclear. The CDR3 has 15 residues. V gave up 3 bases and J gave up 1 base, with 13 bases separating them. Germline loops: CDR1 MNHEY, CDR2 SMNVEV (reference sequence). The CDR3: CASSFMVGSSYEQYF. Written as DNA, the CDR3 is TGTGCCAGCAGTTTCATGGTTGGGTCATCCTACGAGCAGTACTTC.

This chain links TRBV7-2 with TRBJ2-7; D might be TRBD1 (5 bases). The CDR3 is 13 residues long. The V and J ends lost 5 bases and 0 bases respectively, with 8 bases between them. Germline CDR1 SGHTA, CDR2 FQGNSA. CDR3 region: CASSPGHSYEQYF. DNA for the CDR3: TGTGCCAGCAGCCCCGGACACTCCTACGAGCAGTACTTC.

This rearrangement joins TRBV6-4 to TRBJ2-3; D is unclear. V dropped 0 bases and J dropped 1 base, with 5 bases sitting between them. CDR3 length: 14 residues. Per germline, CDR1 MRHNA and CDR2 SNTAGT. The CDR3 protein is CASSDSLGTDTQYF. CDR3 bases: TGTGCCAGCAGTGACTCTCTGGGCACAGATACGCAGTATTTT.

Here the CDR3 DNA reads TGTGCCAGTGCAGGGACCAGGGAGCAGTACTTC. It encodes CASAGTREQYF. The chain joins TRBV7-9 to TRBJ2-7; D is perhaps TRBD1 or TRBD2 (5 bases each). Trimming stripped 9 bases from V and 7 bases from J, with 13 bases between. CDR1 is SEHNR and CDR2 is FQNEAQ in the germline V gene (reference sequence). The CDR3 extends over 11 amino acids.

The chain is built from TRBV27 and TRBJ2-5; 15 bases map to TRBD2. The CDR3 is 16 amino acids. J was trimmed by 5 bases and V by 6 bases; bases with no gene match: 7. In germline, CDR1 is MNHEY, CDR2 SMNVEV (reference sequence). The CDR3 DNA reads TGTGCCAGCAGCTCCTTAGGGACTAGCGGGAGGGAGACCCAGTACTTC. The encoded protein is CASSSLGTSGRETQYF.

The chain carries TRBV9 and TRBJ2-7; 8 bases map to TRBD2. This CDR3 is built from 14 residues. The V segment lost 3 bases and the J segment 3 bases; nucleotides outside the gene matches: 5. CDR1 and CDR2 from the germline V gene are SGDLS and YYNGEE. Written as DNA, the CDR3 is TGTGCCAGCAGCGGTAGCGGGAATGGCTACGAGCAGTACTTC. Its translation is CASSGSGNGYEQYF.

This chain's CDR3 is CASSWGGEETQYF. The CDR3 DNA reads TGCGCCAGCAGCTGGGGGGGTGAGGAGACCCAGTACTTC. The chain joins TRBV5-1 to TRBJ2-5, with 7 bases identical to TRBD2. Germline lookup yields CDR1 SGHRS and CDR2 YFSETQ. J gave up 5 bases and V 3 bases, and 4 bases lay outside the gene matches. CDR3 length: 13 amino acids.

This sequence joins TRBV7-6 and TRBJ2-7, with TRBD2 identical over 7 bases. The CDR3 consists of 18 residues. The germline V gene encodes CDR1 SGHVS and CDR2 FNYEAQ. J was trimmed by 1 base and V by 5 bases; bases with no gene match: 17. CDR3 protein: CASSPDPRLAFISYEQYF. The CDR3 region has the DNA TGTGCCAGCAGCCCCGACCCTCGACTAGCATTCATTTCCTACGAGCAGTACTTC. The full variable domain, with the rest looked up from reference TRBV7-6 and TRBJ2-7, is GAGVSQSPRYKVTKRGQDVALRCDPISGHVSLYWYRQALGQGPEFLTYFNYEAQQDKSGLPNDRFSAERPEGSISTLTIQRTEQRDSAMYRCASSPDPRLAFISYEQYFGPGTRLTVT.

The chain combines TRBV9 with TRBJ2-7; 9 nucleotides align to TRBD2. Germline CDR1 SGDLS, CDR2 YYNGEE. V shed 0 bases and J 6 bases; nucleotides not matched to a gene: 10. The CDR3 length is 16 residues. CDR3 region: CASSVAGAGGGLEQYF. CDR3 nucleotide sequence: TGTGCCAGCAGCGTAGCTGGGGCGGGAGGGGGGCTCGAGCAGTACTTC.

As to this clone: This same CDR3 is encoded by further DNA sequences in the sample. The rearrangement joins TRBV9 to TRBJ2-7, with TRBD1 matching over 11 bases. The V and J ends lost 2 bases and 4 bases, in that order; junction bases with no gene match: 2. CDR3 length equals 14 residues. The germline V gene encodes CDR1 SGDLS and CDR2 YYNGEE. CDR3 in amino acids: CASSVGQGEYEQYF. CDR3 sequence (DNA): TGTGCCAGCAGCGTGGGACAGGGGGAGTACGAGCAGTACTTC.